These 6 T cell receptor beta chains came from one sample sequenced in a study of monozygotic twins with inflammatory bowel disease. TCRdb reanalyzed the 5' RACE reads, giving one entry per CDR3 protein sequence and no DNA. The sample is made up of 440,000 or so distinct CDR3 sequences, and the top ten hold 2.4% of it. Material for sequencing was blood. These receptors were obtained from a human donor with ulcerative colitis or Crohn's disease, or a healthy co-twin of an affected twin (not recorded which).

The V and J genes are TRBV29-1 and TRBJ1-5. The CDR3 has 14 amino acids. Germline CDR1 reads SQVTM; CDR2 reads ANQGSEA. The CDR3 loop reads CSAATGNSNQPQHF. Using reference TRBV29-1 and TRBJ1-5 for the parts outside the CDR3, the full variable domain is SAVISQKPSRDICQRGTSLTIQCQVDSQVTMMFWYRQQPGQSLTLIATANQGSEATYESGFVIDKFPISRPNLTFSTLTVSNMSPEDSSIYLCSAATGNSNQPQHFGDGTRLSIL.

V usage is TRBV5-6 and J usage is TRBJ2-1; checking the TCRdb D call of TRBD2 is not possible without DNA. The CDR3 extends over 15 amino acids. Germline-derived CDR1 and CDR2 are SGHDT and YYEEEE. This CDR3 is CASSLLAGANNEQFF.

The rearrangement joins TRBV11-1 to TRBJ2-2; TCRdb returns TRBD2, unconfirmable since there is no DNA. CDR1 and CDR2 (germline): SGHAT, FQDESV (reference sequence). The CDR3 spans 19 residues. CDR3 loop: CASSLSGLAGTPKTGELFF.

The CDR3 region is CSASKSDRDRGLGGANVLTF. The rearrangement links TRBV20-1 to TRBJ2-6; the D call of TRBD1 rests on TCRdb alone, since no DNA is present to check it. CDR1 and CDR2 from the germline V gene are DFQATT and SNEGSKA (reference sequence). This CDR3 is built from 20 residues.

This CDR3 is CASSTVIPSSYNSPLHF. This sequence joins TRBV6-1 and TRBJ1-6. The germline CDR1 and CDR2 sequences are MNHNS and SASEGT. The CDR3 consists of 17 residues.

The chain is built from TRBV5-1 and TRBJ2-7; TCRdb's D gene call, TRBD2, goes unchecked for lack of DNA. The germline V gene has CDR1 SGHRS and CDR2 YFSETQ. This CDR3 is 18 amino acids long. CDR3 sequence: CASSLSTSGGFSSYEQYF.